This T cell receptor (beta chain) was observed in a study of vaccination and CD4 T cells after COVID-19. Background on the study: Sampling that followed vaccination took place a median about 70 days after dose two, within a range of 14 to 241.

Broader study findings: Convalescent patients had a median around 87% of reactive clones appearing only post-vaccination.

Per the germline V gene, CDR1 is MNHEY and CDR2 is SVGEGT. The V segment lost 5 bases and the J segment 9 bases; nucleotides outside the gene matches: 11. The CDR3 spans 15 residues. The treatment here: approximately 11-day PBMC culture with coronavirus spike peptide pools or control peptides (ViraFEST assay). Once peptide pools had expanded antigen-specific T cells, ViraFEST sequenced TCRs. Following culture for approximately nine days, CD4+ T cells were isolated by negative selection. Remarks on this clonotype: Its antigen is unidentified.

The Oncomine TCR Beta short-read assay was applied to DNA of cultured CD4+ T cells. TCRdb passed the PCR reads through MiXCR, listing each CDR3 protein once. The sample records some 14,000 distinct CDR3 sequences, about 48% being singletons. The chain couples TRBV6-2 or TRBV6-3 to TRBJ2-1; 9 bases line up with TRBD2. This receptor was identified in a human donor who had recovered from COVID-19. This specimen consisted of CD4+ T cells from blood, cultured in vitro, obtained before SARS-CoV-2 vaccination. DNA for the CDR3: TGTGCCAGCAGTCCAATAGCGGGAGAAATGGCTGAGCAGTTCTTC. This encodes CASSPIAGEMAEQFF.